Ten or more counts support the clone carrying this TCR beta chain. Its specificity is not known. Amplified TCR beta CDR3 regions derived from RNA transcripts. HTBI primers were the set used in a first-round RT-PCR of the TCR CDR3. Via MiXCR, TCRdb re-called the multiplex PCR reads, giving one row per CDR3 protein. This sample has about 590,000 distinct CDR3 sequences; about a sixth occur once, and the top ten carry 7.3%. The sample belongs to a study of T cells in Graves' hyperthyroidism and ophthalmopathy. Study results and limitations: Ophthalmopathy was identified by the model a median roughly six months ahead of onset. Appearing also in blood were most of the thyroid clonotypes expanded above 0.001. Separation of ophthalmopathy from stable hyperthyroidism was achieved by a 13 V-J model.

This TCR was sampled from a woman under 40 with Graves' hyperthyroidism. What was sequenced was blood.

The CDR3 reads CASSFGQGVGNQPQHF. The DNA of the CDR3 is TGTGCCAGCAGCTTTGGGCAGGGGGTCGGAAATCAGCCCCAGCATTTT. This chain connects TRBV7-8 to TRBJ1-5; 7 bases align to TRBD1. The CDR3 loop spans 16 amino acids. The V segment lost 3 bases and the J segment 4 bases; nucleotides outside the gene matches: 9. The V gene's germline CDR1 is SGHVS and CDR2 FQNEAQ. Filled out from reference TRBV7-8 and TRBJ1-5, the complete variable domain reads GAGVSQSPRYKVAKRGQDVALRCDPISGHVSLFWYQQALGQGPEFLTYFQNEAQLDKSGLPSDRFFAERPEGSVSTLKIQRTQQEDSAVYLCASSFGQGVGNQPQHFGDGTRLSIL.